These 4 T cell receptor beta chains came from one sample sequenced in a study of blood T cells in healthy people across ages. For the second PCR, which ran for about 7 to 11 cycles, a sample-barcoded 5' primer and a J-beta primer mix were used. TCRdb re-called the 5' RACE reads with MiXCR, one entry per CDR3 protein. There are 720,000 or so distinct CDR3 sequences in the sample; around 43% occur only once, and 25% to 35% lies in the top ten. Sequencing was performed on blood. These receptors came from a man older than 75 in good health.

The chain recombines TRBV4-2 with TRBJ1-1; D remains ambiguous. V gave up 4 bases and J gave up 0 bases, with 9 bases separating them. The CDR3 length is 14 residues. Germline V CDR1 and CDR2: LGHNA, YNFKEQ. The CDR3 region has the DNA TGTGCCAGCAGCCGAGAATCCATGAACACTGAAGCTTTCTTT. Its protein is CASSRESMNTEAFF.

Only a few counts were recorded for this clonotype. The rearrangement uses TRBV29-1 and TRBJ2-3; TRBD2 agrees at 8 bases. Germline V lookup: CDR1 SQVTM, CDR2 ANQGSEA. The CDR3 consists of 14 residues. The ends lost 7 bases at V and 1 base at J; junction bases unmatched: 7. The CDR3: CSAGGGFGTDTQYF. CDR3 in DNA: TGCAGCGCGGGGGGGGGTTTTGGCACAGATACGCAGTATTTT.

This clonotype was observed a single time. Just one base apart from a much larger clone, this may be a read error. The chain uses TRBV29-1 and TRBJ1-2; 7 bases line up with TRBD1. The CDR3 contains 14 residues. The germline V gene has CDR1 SQVTM and CDR2 ANQGSEA. As DNA, the CDR3 is TGCGGCGTTGATACGGGGACAGATGGGGATGGCTACACCTTC. This gives the protein CGVDTGTDGDGYTF.

This clonotype was counted a few times. This chain connects TRBV28 to TRBJ1-2, with 7 positions matching TRBD1. CDR3 length: 11 residues. CDR1 is MDHEN, CDR2 SYDVKM, per germline. Trimming removed 10 bases from V and 7 bases from J; junction bases left unmatched: 6. The CDR3 DNA reads as TGTGCCACCTATAACAGGGGTGGCTACACCTTC. This sequence encodes CATYNRGGYTF.